Below, 23 T cell receptor beta chains from the same sample are listed, as sequenced in a study of Ad26.COV2.S vaccination and SARS-CoV-2 variants. The repertoire was sequenced with immunoSEQ multiplex PCR; TCRdb's copy has only in-frame clones and lacks some. The sample gives 300,000 to 350,000 clones, approximately 86% of which show up once; 2% to 2.5% is in the top ten. Treatment here: about 20 received Ad26.COV2.S at low or high dose, single or two shots; about 5 received placebo; per-sample allocation not given. On day 63 after the first injection, vaccine and placebo recipients gave samples. The specimen comprised peripheral blood, sampled in a trial of Ad26.COV2.S vaccine versus placebo. These receptors were taken from a person aged 18-60 years who received the Ad26.COV2.S COVID-19 vaccine or a placebo.

The sample holds a few counts of this clone. The rearrangement joins TRBV29-1 to TRBJ1-2; D is perhaps TRBD1 (6 bases). Per the germline V gene, CDR1 is SQVTM and CDR2 is ANQGSEA. The CDR3 is 13 residues long. V was trimmed by 3 bases and J by 8 bases, leaving 16 bases between them. This CDR3 is CSVDQTGIRGYTF. CDR3 DNA: TGCAGCGTTGATCAGACAGGTATTAGGGGCTACACCTTC.

This clone has a handful of counts. The chain is built from TRBV19 and TRBJ1-5; D gene ambiguous. The V gene lost 1 base and the J gene lost 3 bases, with 7 bases spanning the gap. The CDR3 has 14 amino acids. Looked up from germline, CDR1 is LNHDA and CDR2 is SQIVND (reference sequence). The CDR3 bases are TGTGCCAGTAGTATAGCGCGGGACAATCAGCCCCAGCATTTT. Its protein product is CASSIARDNQPQHF.

The rearrangement joins TRBV3-1 (or the pseudogene TRBV3-2) to TRBJ2-1; TRBD1 is a possible D gene (5 bases). V was clipped by 5 bases and J by 5 bases, with 7 bases between them. CDR3 length: 12 amino acids. Germline assignment: CDR1 LGHDT and CDR2 YNNKEL (reference sequence). The CDR3 nucleotides read TGTGCCAGCAGCGACAGAAACAATGAGCAGTTCTTC. Its translation: CASSDRNNEQFF.

The rearrangement links TRBV6-5 to TRBJ1-6; 7 bases map to TRBD1. This CDR3 comprises 15 residues. The germline V gene has CDR1 MNHEY and CDR2 SVGAGI. After removal of 4 bases from V and 9 bases from J, the junction contained 9 bases not matched to a gene. Written as DNA, the CDR3 is TGTGCCAGCAGTTCCTCTACAGGGGTACGTTCACCCCTCCACTTT. Amino acid sequence: CASSSSTGVRSPLHF.

V is TRBV3-1 (or the pseudogene TRBV3-2) and J is TRBJ1-4; TRBD1 matches 7 bases. The CDR3 loop spans 16 amino acids. Germline V gene lookup returns CDR1 LGHDT and CDR2 YNNKEL (reference sequence). V was clipped by 3 bases and J by 3 bases; unmatched bases: 7. The CDR3, as DNA: TGTGCCAGCAGCCACTCTGGGACAGCTCCTAATGAAAAACTGTTTTTT. This codes for CASSHSGTAPNEKLFF.

This chain links TRBV6-5 with TRBJ1-2, with D possibly matching TRBD1 (6 bases). V lost 5 bases to trimming and J lost 8 bases, with 15 bases between them. Germline loops: CDR1 MNHEY, CDR2 SVGAGI. This CDR3 comprises 13 residues. This CDR3 is CASSPRQALGYTF. CDR3 bases: TGTGCCAGCAGTCCCAGACAGGCTTTGGGCTACACCTTC.

The V gene is TRBV7-3, the J gene TRBJ1-1; maybe TRBD1 (5 bases). V lost 3 bases, J lost 4 bases, and 15 bases lay in between. The length of the CDR3 is 15 residues. CDR1 is SGHTA, CDR2 FQGTGA, per germline. The DNA of the CDR3 is TGTGCCAGCAGCTTGTCGGGGGGTGGTAGCACTGAAGCTTTCTTT. Protein: CASSLSGGGSTEAFF.

The chain has TRBV11-2 and TRBJ2-5, with TRBD2 matching over 10 bases. Trimming removed 5 bases from V and 4 bases from J; junction bases left unmatched: 7. The CDR3 has 15 residues. Germline CDR1 is SGHAT and CDR2 is FQNNGV. CDR3 DNA sequence: TGTGCCAGCAGCCTCGTTAGCGGGGGGTTAGAGACCCAGTACTTC. Translation gives CASSLVSGGLETQYF.

This clone was seen once. This chain joins TRBV12-3 or TRBV12-4 and TRBJ2-1; unclear D gene. The CDR3 length is 11 residues. The ends were cut back, 3 bases at V and 8 bases at J, with 5 bases in the middle. CDR3 amino acids: CASSLGYEQFF. The CDR3 DNA reads as TGTGCCAGCAGTTTGGGCTATGAGCAGTTCTTC.

This chain links TRBV7-2 with TRBJ1-1; D gene ambiguous. The CDR3 extends over 13 amino acids. Germline V gene data show CDR1 as SGHTA and CDR2 as FQGNSA. Trimming cost V 3 bases and J 4 bases, with 9 bases left between them. The CDR3 protein is CASSFEGSTEAFF. In DNA, the CDR3 is TGTGCCAGCAGCTTCGAGGGAAGCACTGAAGCTTTCTTT.

The rearrangement joins TRBV5-1 to TRBJ1-1; TRBD1 might be the D (5 bases). V was trimmed by 0 bases and J by 4 bases, leaving 13 bases between them. The germline CDR1 and CDR2 sequences are SGHRS and YFSETQ. The CDR3 runs to 15 residues. Here the CDR3 DNA reads TGCGCCAGCAGCTTGGACGGGGGATCGTCCACTGAAGCTTTCTTT. It specifies CASSLDGGSSTEAFF. Filled out from reference TRBV5-1 and TRBJ1-1, the complete variable domain reads KAGVTQTPRYLIKTRGQQVTLSCSPISGHRSVSWYQQTPGQGLQFLFEYFSETQRNKGNFPGRFSGRQFSNSRSEMNVSTLELGDSALYLCASSLDGGSSTEAFFGQGTRLTVV.

The gene calls are TRBV5-8 and TRBJ2-3; D may be TRBD1 (7 bases). Trimming cost V 2 bases and J 5 bases, with 24 bases left between them. CDR1 is SGHTS and CDR2 is YDEGEE in the germline V gene. The CDR3 covers 18 residues. CDR3 in DNA: TGTGCCAGCAGCTTTGGAGGGGGGACAGATTTTAGTGGAGATACGCAGTATTTT. Protein product: CASSFGGGTDFSGDTQYF.

The chain uses TRBV29-1 and TRBJ2-5; no reliable D call. CDR1 and CDR2 (germline): SQVTM, ANQGSEA. The CDR3 sequence is 12 residues long. V lost 5 bases and J lost 1, with 8 bases in between. In DNA form, the CDR3 reads TGCAGCGTTAAACAGCTCCAAGAGACCCAGTACTTC. Amino acids: CSVKQLQETQYF.

CDR3 loop: CASSYSRTDRGDTQYF. In DNA, the CDR3 is TGTGCCAGCAGTTACTCGAGGACAGACAGAGGAGATACGCAGTATTTT. The chain combines TRBV6-6 with TRBJ2-3; weak D call: TRBD1 (6 bases). V lost 0 bases to trimming and J lost 5 bases, with 15 bases between them. This CDR3 has 16 amino acids. Germline CDR1 MNHNY, CDR2 SVGAGI (reference sequence).

The chain couples TRBV27 to TRBJ2-7; tentative D call: TRBD2 (6 bases). Germline V gives CDR1 MNHEY, CDR2 SMNVEV (reference sequence). The length of the CDR3 is 13 residues. V was clipped by 3 bases and J by 0 bases, with 6 bases between them. CDR3 sequence: CASSLGGSYEQYF. The DNA of the CDR3 is TGTGCCAGCAGTTTGGGGGGCTCCTACGAGCAGTACTTC.

This chain joins TRBV5-1 and TRBJ2-1; D call uncertain. Germline V gene lookup returns CDR1 SGHRS and CDR2 YFSETQ. V lost 0 bases, J lost 6 bases, and 7 bases lay in between. The CDR3 is 13 residues long. CDR3 nucleotide sequence: TGCGCCAGCAGCTTGGCCTGGGTCAATGAGCAGTTCTTC. This encodes CASSLAWVNEQFF.

This clone showed up just once. V is TRBV6-5 and J is TRBJ1-1; D might be TRBD1 (5 bases). CDR3 size: 13 residues. In germline, CDR1 is MNHEY, CDR2 SVGAGI. Trimming cost V 7 bases and J 4 bases, with 13 bases left between them. Here the CDR3 reads CASIGGLLTEAFF. In DNA form, the CDR3 reads TGTGCCAGCATCGGGGGACTGCTCACTGAAGCTTTCTTT.

This sequence joins TRBV15 and TRBJ1-5; D remains ambiguous. CDR1 and CDR2 (germline): LNHNV, YYDKDF (reference sequence). Deletions cut 1 base from V and 4 bases from J, with 5 bases between. The CDR3 spans 13 residues. The CDR3 is CATSRGSNQPQHF. The CDR3 bases are TGTGCCACCAGCAGAGGTTCAAATCAGCCCCAGCATTTT.

This chain links TRBV3-1 (or the pseudogene TRBV3-2) with TRBJ2-7; possibly TRBD1 or TRBD2 for D (6 bases each). Germline CDR1 reads LGHDT; CDR2 reads YNNKEL (reference sequence). V was trimmed by 1 base and J by 4 bases, leaving 14 bases between them. The CDR3 length is 15 residues. CDR3 sequence (DNA): TGTGCCAGCAGCCAAGGGGGCACGGGGGCTTACGAGCAGTACTTC. Amino acid sequence: CASSQGGTGAYEQYF.

This sequence joins TRBV5-1 and TRBJ1-5; D uncertain. The V end was cut by 0 bases, the J end by 5 bases, with 6 bases between. Germline assignment: CDR1 SGHRS and CDR2 YFSETQ. The CDR3 runs 13 residues. The CDR3 nucleotides are TGCGCCAGCAGCTTGGCCTGGGATCAGCCCCAGCATTTT. This sequence encodes CASSLAWDQPQHF.

This sequence joins TRBV4-1 and TRBJ1-1, with D unclear. V was trimmed by 3 bases and J by 1 base, leaving 6 bases between them. The CDR3 extends over 13 amino acids. CDR1 is MGHRA, CDR2 YSYEKL, per germline. This CDR3 is CASSQGRNTEAFF. The CDR3 nucleotides are TGCGCCAGCAGCCAGGGGAGGAACACTGAAGCTTTCTTT.

V usage is TRBV28 and J usage is TRBJ2-1; 9 bases are a match to TRBD2. CDR3 length: 15 residues. V lost 3 bases to trimming and J lost 6 bases; unmatched junction nucleotides: 6. The germline V gene encodes CDR1 MDHEN and CDR2 SYDVKM. CDR3 loop: CASSFLAGGVNEQFF. The CDR3 nucleotides are TGTGCCAGCAGTTTTCTGGCGGGGGGGGTCAATGAGCAGTTCTTC.

The V call is TRBV6-5, the J call TRBJ1-1, with TRBD1 identical over 8 bases. Germline values: CDR1 MNHEY, CDR2 SVGAGI. V lost 5 bases, J lost 8 bases, and 1 base stayed unmatched. CDR3 size: 11 residues. CDR3 nucleotides: TGTGCCAGCAGTAGGACAGGGGAAGCTTTCTTT. Protein product: CASSRTGEAFF.